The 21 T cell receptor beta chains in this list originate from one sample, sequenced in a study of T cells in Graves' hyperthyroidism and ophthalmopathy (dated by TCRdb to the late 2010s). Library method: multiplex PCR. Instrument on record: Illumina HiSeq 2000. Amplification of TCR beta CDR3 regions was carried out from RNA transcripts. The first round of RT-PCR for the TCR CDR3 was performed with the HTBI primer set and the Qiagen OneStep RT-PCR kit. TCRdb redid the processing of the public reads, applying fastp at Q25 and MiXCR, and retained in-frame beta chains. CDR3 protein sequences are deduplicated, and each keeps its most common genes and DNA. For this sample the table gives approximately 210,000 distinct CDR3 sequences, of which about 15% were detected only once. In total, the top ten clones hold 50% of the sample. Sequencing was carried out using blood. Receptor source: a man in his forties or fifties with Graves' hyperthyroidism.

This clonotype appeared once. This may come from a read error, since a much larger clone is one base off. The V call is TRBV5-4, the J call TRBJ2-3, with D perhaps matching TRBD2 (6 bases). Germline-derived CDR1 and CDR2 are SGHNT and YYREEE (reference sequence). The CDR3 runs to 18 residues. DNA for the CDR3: TGTGCCAGCAGCTTTCCCGCGGGAACGGCTAGTGACACAGATACGCGGTATTTT. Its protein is CASSFPAGTASDTDTRYF.

The CDR3 sequence: CASSPGHGGLEKLFF. CDR3 DNA sequence: TGTGCCAGCTCACCAGGACATGGGGGGCTAGAAAAACTGTTTTTT. V is TRBV18 and J is TRBJ1-4; a weak D match, TRBD1 (6 bases). V was pared by 2 bases and J by 8 bases, with 15 bases between. Per the germline V gene, CDR1 is KGHSH and CDR2 is LQKENI. The CDR3 contains 15 residues.

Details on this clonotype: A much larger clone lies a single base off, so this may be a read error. The CDR3 sequence: CASRLDPGTGERFF. The CDR3 region has the DNA TGTGCCAGCAGATTAGATCCGGGCACCGGGGAGCGGTTTTTT. The V call is TRBV12-3 or TRBV12-4, the J call TRBJ2-2; D possibly corresponds to TRBD2 (5 bases). The CDR3 runs 14 residues.

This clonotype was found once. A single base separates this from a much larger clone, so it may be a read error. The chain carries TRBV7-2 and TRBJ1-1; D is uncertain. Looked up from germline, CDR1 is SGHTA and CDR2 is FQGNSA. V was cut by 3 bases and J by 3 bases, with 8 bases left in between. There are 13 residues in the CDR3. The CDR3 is CASSLNTYTEAFF. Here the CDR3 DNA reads TGTGCCAGCAGCTTGAACACTTACACTGAAGCTTTCTTT. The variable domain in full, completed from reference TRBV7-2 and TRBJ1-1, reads GAGVSQSPSNKVTEKGKDVELRCDPISGHTALYWYRQSLGQGLEFLIYFQGNSAPDKSGLPSDRFSAERTGGSVSTLTIQRTQQEDSAVYLCASSLNTYTEAFFGQGTRLTVV.

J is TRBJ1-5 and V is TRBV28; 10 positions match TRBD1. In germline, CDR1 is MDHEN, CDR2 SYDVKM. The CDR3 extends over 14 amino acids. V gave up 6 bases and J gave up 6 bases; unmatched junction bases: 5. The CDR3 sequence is CASSGTGAGQPQHF. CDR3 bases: TGTGCCAGCAGCGGGACAGGGGCTGGTCAGCCCCAGCATTTT.

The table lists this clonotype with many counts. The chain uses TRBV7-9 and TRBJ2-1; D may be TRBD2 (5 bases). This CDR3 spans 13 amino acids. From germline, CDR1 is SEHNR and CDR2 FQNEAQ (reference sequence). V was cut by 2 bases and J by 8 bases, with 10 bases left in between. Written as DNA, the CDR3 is TGTGCCAGCAGCTTAATGTCGGAGGATGAGCAGTTCTTC. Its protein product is CASSLMSEDEQFF.

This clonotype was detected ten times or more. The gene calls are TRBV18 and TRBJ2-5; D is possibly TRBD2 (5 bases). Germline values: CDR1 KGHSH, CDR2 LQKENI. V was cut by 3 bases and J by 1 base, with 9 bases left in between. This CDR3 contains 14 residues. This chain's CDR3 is CASSPRGLQETQYF. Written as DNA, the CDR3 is TGTGCCAGCTCACCCCGAGGACTCCAAGAGACCCAGTACTTC.

CDR3 protein: CASSQDTGQNSPDTQYF. The CDR3 DNA follows: TGCGCCAGCAGCCAAGATACGGGACAGAATTCTCCAGATACGCAGTATTTT. The V gene is TRBV4-3, the J gene TRBJ2-3, with 7 bases that match TRBD1. Trimming took 0 bases from V and 4 from J; bases not matched to a gene: 10. Germline CDR1 is LGHNA and CDR2 is YSLEER. The CDR3 spans 17 residues.

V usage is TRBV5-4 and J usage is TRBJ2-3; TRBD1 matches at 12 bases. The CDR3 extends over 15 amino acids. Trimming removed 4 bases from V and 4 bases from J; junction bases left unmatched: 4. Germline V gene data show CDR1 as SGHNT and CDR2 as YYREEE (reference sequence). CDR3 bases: TGTGCCAGCAGCCGGGACAGGGGGCGATCAGATACGCAGTATTTT. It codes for CASSRDRGRSDTQYF.

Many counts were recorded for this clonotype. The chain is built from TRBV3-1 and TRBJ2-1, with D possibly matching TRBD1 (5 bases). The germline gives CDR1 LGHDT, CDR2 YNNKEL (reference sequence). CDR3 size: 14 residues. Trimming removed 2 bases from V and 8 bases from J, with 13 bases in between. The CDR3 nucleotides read TGTGCCAGCAGCCAAAGTGACTTGGGGCATGAGCAGTTCTTC. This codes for CASSQSDLGHEQFF.

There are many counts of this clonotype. CDR3 protein: CSAREYGYEQYF. The CDR3 region has the DNA TGCAGTGCTAGAGAGTACGGCTACGAGCAGTACTTC. The gene calls are TRBV20-1 and TRBJ2-7; D is undetermined. This CDR3 comprises 12 residues. Trimming removed 0 bases at V and 3 bases at J, with 6 bases between. CDR1 and CDR2 (germline): DFQATT, SNEGSKA (reference sequence).

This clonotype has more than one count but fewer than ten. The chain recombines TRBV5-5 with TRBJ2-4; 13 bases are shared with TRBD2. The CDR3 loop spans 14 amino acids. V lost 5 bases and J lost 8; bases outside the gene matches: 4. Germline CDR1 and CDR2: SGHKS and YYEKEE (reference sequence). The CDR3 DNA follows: TGTGCCAGCAGTTTCGGACTAGCGGGAGACATTCAGTACTTC. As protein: CASSFGLAGDIQYF.

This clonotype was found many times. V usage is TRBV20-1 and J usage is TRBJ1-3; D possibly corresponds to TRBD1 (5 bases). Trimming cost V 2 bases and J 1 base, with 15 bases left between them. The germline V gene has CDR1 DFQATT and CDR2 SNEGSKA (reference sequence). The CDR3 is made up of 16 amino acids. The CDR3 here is CSARPRTRSSGNTIYF. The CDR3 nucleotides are TGCAGTGCTAGACCACGGACACGCTCTTCTGGAAACACCATATATTTT.

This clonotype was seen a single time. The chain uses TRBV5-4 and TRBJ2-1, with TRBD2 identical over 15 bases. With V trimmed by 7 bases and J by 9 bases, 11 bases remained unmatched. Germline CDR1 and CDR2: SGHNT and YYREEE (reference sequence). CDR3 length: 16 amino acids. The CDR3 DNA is TGTGCCAGCGGACTAGCGGGAGGGGTCGTTTTTACTGAGCAGTTCTTC. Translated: CASGLAGGVVFTEQFF.

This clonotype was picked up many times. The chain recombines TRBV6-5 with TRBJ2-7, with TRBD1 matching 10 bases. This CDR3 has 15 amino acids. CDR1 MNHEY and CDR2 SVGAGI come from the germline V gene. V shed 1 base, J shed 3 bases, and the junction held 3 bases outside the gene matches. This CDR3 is CASSYWWTGGYEQYF. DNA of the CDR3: TGTGCCAGCAGTTACTGGTGGACAGGGGGCTACGAGCAGTACTTC.

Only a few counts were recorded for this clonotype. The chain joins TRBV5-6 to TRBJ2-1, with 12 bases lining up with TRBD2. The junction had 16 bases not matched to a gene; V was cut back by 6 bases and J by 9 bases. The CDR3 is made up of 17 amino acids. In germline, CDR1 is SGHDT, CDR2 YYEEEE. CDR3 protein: CASTHWASGRAHGEQFF. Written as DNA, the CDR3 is TGTGCCAGCACCCATTGGGCTAGCGGGAGGGCCCACGGTGAGCAGTTCTTC. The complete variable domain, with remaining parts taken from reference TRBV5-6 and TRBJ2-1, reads DAGVTQSPTHLIKTRGQQVTLRCSPKSGHDTVSWYQQALGQGPQFIFQYYEEEERQRGNFPDRFSGHQFPNYSSELNVNALLLGDSALYLCASTHWASGRAHGEQFFGPGTRLTVL.

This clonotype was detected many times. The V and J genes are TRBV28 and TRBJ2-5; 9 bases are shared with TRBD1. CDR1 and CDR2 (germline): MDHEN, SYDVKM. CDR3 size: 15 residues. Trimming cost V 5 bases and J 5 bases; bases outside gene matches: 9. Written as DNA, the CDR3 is TGTGCCAGCAGTCTAGGACAGGGGCTGAGCGAGACCCAGTACTTC. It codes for CASSLGQGLSETQYF.

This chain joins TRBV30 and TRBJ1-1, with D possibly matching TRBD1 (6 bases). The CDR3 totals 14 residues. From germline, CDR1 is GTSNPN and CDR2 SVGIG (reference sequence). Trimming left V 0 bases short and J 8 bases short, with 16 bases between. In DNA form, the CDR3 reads TGTGCCTGGAGTGTATTTGAGGGGGAGACGGAAGCTTTCTTT. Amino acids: CAWSVFEGETEAFF.

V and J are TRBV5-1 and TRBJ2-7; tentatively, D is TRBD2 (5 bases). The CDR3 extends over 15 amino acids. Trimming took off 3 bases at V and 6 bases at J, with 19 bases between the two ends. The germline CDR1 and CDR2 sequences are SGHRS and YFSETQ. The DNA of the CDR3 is TGCGCCAGCAGCTCGGACCATCTGGGAGCTGGCGAGCAGTACTTC. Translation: CASSSDHLGAGEQYF.

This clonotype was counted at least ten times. CDR3 region: CASSPDPRWETQYF. The CDR3 region has the DNA TGTGCCAGCAGCCCCGATCCCAGGTGGGAGACCCAGTACTTC. The chain links TRBV28 to TRBJ2-5; D remains ambiguous. CDR1 and CDR2 from the germline V gene are MDHEN and SYDVKM. The CDR3 has 14 residues. Trimming took 6 bases from V and 5 from J, leaving 16 bases between them.

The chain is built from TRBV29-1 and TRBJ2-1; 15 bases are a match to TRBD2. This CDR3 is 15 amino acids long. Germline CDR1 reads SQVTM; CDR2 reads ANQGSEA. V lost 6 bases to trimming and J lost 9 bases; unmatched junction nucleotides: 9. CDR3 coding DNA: TGCAGCGTCGCTGGGACTAGCGGGAGGCCGGGTGAGCAGTTCTTC. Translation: CSVAGTSGRPGEQFF.